Listed below are T cell receptor beta chains from one sample, sequenced in a study of immune cell composition in non-small cell lung cancer. Measured with immunoSEQ multiplex PCR; TCRdb has only the in-frame clones, and not every one. This table has approximately 3,800 clones, around 80% appearing once. Material for sequencing was non-adjacent lung tissue. The receptors derive from a human donor with non-small cell lung cancer. Each CDR3 is given with its conserved first and last residue. D genes are given only for firm matches. Rows give clone size only sometimes, using once, few, many, or a class for an expanded clone.

abundance | d_gene | j_gene | v_gene | CDR3nt | CDR3aa
few | . | TRBJ2-1 | TRBV7-3 | TGTGCCAGCAGCTTAGGTTCCCGCAATGAGCAGTTCTTC | CASSLGSRNEQFF
. | . | TRBJ2-1 | TRBV19 | TGTGCCAGTAGTATAATGGCGTCTATCTACAATGAGCAGTTCTTC | CASSIMASIYNEQFF
. | . | TRBJ1-2 | TRBV7-6 | TGTGCCAGCAGCCCTTTGGGAGGAGCTAACTATGGCTACACCTTC | CASSPLGGANYGYTF
. | . | TRBJ1-1 | TRBV9 | TGTGCCAGCAGCACCCAACGGGACACTCACACTGAAGCTTTCTTT | CASSTQRDTHTEAFF
. | . | TRBJ2-3 | TRBV7-8 | TGTGCCACGGGAAGGGGGGGCACAGATACGCAGTATTTT | CATGRGGTDTQYF
. | . | TRBJ2-3 | TRBV7-2 | TGTGCCAGCAGCTTAGGGTCTAGCCGAGCAGATACGCAGTATTTT | CASSLGSSRADTQYF
once | TRBD2 | TRBJ2-5 | TRBV28 | TGTGCCAGCACCGTGGCCCTAGCGGGATCCGGGGAGACCCAGTACTTC | CASTVALAGSGETQYF
. | TRBD2 | TRBJ2-5 | TRBV19 | TGTGCCAGTAGTGAAGTAGCGGGAAGCCAAGAGACCCAGTACTTC | CASSEVAGSQETQYF
. | . | TRBJ2-1 | TRBV29-1 | TGCAGCGTTAGGCCCGACGGGAATGAGCAGTTCTTC | CSVRPDGNEQFF
. | . | TRBJ1-2 | TRBV9 | TGTGCCAGCAGCCCGTACACCGATCCTAACTATGGCTACACCTTC | CASSPYTDPNYGYTF
few | TRBD2 | TRBJ2-7 | TRBV6-5 | TGTGCCAGCAGTTACTCCGGGCTAGCGGGATCCGAGCAGTACTTC | CASSYSGLAGSEQYF
. | TRBD1 | TRBJ2-1 | TRBV2 | TGTGCCAGCAGGGAACCGGGACAGGGGTCCCGTGAGCAGTTCTTC | CASREPGQGSREQFF
. | . | TRBJ2-1 | TRBV9 | TGTGCCAGCAGCACCTTAGGGGGGGTCTACAATGAGCAGTTCTTC | CASSTLGGVYNEQFF
few | TRBD2 | TRBJ2-7 | TRBV7-2 | TGTGCCAGCAGCGATGAGACTAGCGGGGGTAGGAGGTCCTACGAGCAGTACTTC | CASSDETSGGRRSYEQYF
once | . | TRBJ2-3 | TRBV5-1 | TGCGCCAGCAGCTGGGTGGGCACAGATACGCAGTATTTT | CASSWVGTDTQYF
few | . | TRBJ1-2 | TRBV5-1 | TGCGCCAGCAGCTTGGCCGCCCGGCCAGGGACAACCTATGGCTACACCTTC | CASSLAARPGTTYGYTF
. | . | TRBJ2-5 | TRBV2 | TGTGCCAGCAGTGGTTTCGCGGCAGCCAAAGAGACCCAGTACTTC | CASSGFAAAKETQYF
. | TRBD2 | TRBJ2-7 | TRBV6-1 | TGTGCCAGCAGTCGATTCCGGGAGGAAAAATACGAGCAGTACTTC | CASSRFREEKYEQYF
. | . | TRBJ2-7 | TRBV18 | TGTGCCAGCTCACCACAAACCCCAGGGGGAGGAACCTACGAGCAGTACTTC | CASSPQTPGGGTYEQYF
once | . | TRBJ2-5 | TRBV7-2 | TGTGCCAGCAGCTTAGGATTAGCCGCTTTAGGAGAGACCCAGTACTTC | CASSLGLAALGETQYF
. | TRBD2 | TRBJ2-2 | TRBV7-3 | TGTGCCAGCAGCTTAATAGTGGCTAGCGGGAGCGGGGACGGGGAGCTGTTTTTT | CASSLIVASGSGDGELFF
large | TRBD2 | TRBJ2-7 | TRBV27 | TGTGCCAGCAGTTCATTAGCGGGCCTCTCCTACGAGCAGTACTTC | CASSSLAGLSYEQYF
once | . | TRBJ2-1 | TRBV6-1 | TGTGCCTGCTCCGGGACTGCCTTTACCTACAATGAGCAGTTCTTC | CACSGTAFTYNEQFF
. | . | TRBJ1-1 | TRBV28 | TGTGCCAGCAGTTTGCCCACGGGGAACACTGAAGCTTTCTTT | CASSLPTGNTEAFF
. | . | TRBJ1-2 | TRBV6-5 | TGTGCCAGCAAACCGACGGGGGGCTATGGCTACACCTTC | CASKPTGGYGYTF
. | . | TRBJ2-2 | TRBV19 | TGTGCCAGTAGTATAAGGAATGCGGGTGGGGAGCTGTTTTTT | CASSIRNAGGELFF
. | . | TRBJ2-7 | TRBV15 | TGTGCCACCAGGGCGGACTACGGGGTCAACGAGCAGTACTTC | CATRADYGVNEQYF
. | TRBD2 | TRBJ2-2 | TRBV27 | TGTGCCAGCAGTTGGACGGGAGCTAGCGGGGTAACCGGGGAGCTGTTTTTT | CASSWTGASGVTGELFF
. | . | TRBJ2-3 | TRBV19 | TGTGCCAGTAGTATAGGGGGGGCAGACACAGATACGCAGTATTTT | CASSIGGADTDTQYF